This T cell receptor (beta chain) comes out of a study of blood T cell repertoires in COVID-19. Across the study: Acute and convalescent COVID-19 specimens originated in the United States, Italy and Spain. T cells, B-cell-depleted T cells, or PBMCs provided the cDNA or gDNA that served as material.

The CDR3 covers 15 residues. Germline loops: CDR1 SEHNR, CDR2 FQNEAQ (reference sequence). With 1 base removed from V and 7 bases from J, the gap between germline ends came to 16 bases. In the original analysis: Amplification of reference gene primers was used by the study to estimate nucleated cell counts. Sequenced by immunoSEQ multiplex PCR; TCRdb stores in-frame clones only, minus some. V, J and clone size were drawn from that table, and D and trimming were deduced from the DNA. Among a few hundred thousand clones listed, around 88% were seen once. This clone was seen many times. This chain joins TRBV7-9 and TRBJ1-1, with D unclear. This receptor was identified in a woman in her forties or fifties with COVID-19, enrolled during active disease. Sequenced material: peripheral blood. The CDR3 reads CASSLVMEREIEAFF. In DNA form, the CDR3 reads TGTGCCAGCAGCTTAGTTATGGAGAGGGAGATTGAAGCTTTCTTT.